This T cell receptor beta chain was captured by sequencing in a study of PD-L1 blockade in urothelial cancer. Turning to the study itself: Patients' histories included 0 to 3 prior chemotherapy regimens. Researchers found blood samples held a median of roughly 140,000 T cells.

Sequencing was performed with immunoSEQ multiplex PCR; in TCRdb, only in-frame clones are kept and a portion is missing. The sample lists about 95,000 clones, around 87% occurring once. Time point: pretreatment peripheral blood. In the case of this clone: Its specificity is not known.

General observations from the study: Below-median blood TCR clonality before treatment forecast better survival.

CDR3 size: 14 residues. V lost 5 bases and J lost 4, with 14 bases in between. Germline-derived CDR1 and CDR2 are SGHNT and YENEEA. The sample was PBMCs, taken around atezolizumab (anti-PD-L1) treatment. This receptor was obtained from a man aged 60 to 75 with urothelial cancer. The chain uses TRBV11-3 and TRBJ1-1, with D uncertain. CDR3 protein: CASSQRGDSTEAFF. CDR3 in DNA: TGTGCCAGCAGCCAAAGAGGCGATAGCACTGAAGCTTTCTTT. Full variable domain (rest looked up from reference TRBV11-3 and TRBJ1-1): EAGVVQSPRYKIIEKKQPVAFWCNPISGHNTLYWYLQNLGQGPELLIRYENEEAVDDSQLPKDRFSAERLKGVDSTLKIQPAELGDSAVYLCASSQRGDSTEAFFGQGTRLTVV.